These T cell receptor beta chains were read from a single sample in a study of OX40 agonist ivuxolimab in advanced cancers. The assay was immunoSEQ multiplex PCR, and TCRdb's table has in-frame clones only and misses some. Of under 80,000 clones listed, 90% are singletons. Sequences were derived from CD4+ or CD8+ T cells sorted from blood, sampled in a trial of the OX40 agonist ivuxolimab. The receptors were gathered from an adult with an advanced solid tumor such as melanoma, head and neck, liver or kidney cancer. Both conserved end residues are part of each CDR3. Each record gives: D gene, clone size, V gene, J gene, CDR3 protein, CDR3 DNA. A D gene is named only where the DNA matches it firmly. Clone size is given for some rows only: seen once, a few or many times, or a class if the clone is expanded.

D gene: .; clone size: .; V gene: TRBV6-1; J gene: TRBJ2-3; CDR3 protein: CASEGGVSTDTQYF; CDR3 DNA: TGTGCCAGCGAGGGCGGCGTAAGCACAGATACGCAGTATTTT
D gene: TRBD1; clone size: .; V gene: TRBV11-3; J gene: TRBJ2-5; CDR3 protein: CASSVDRGPLPQYF; CDR3 DNA: TGTGCCAGCAGCGTTGACAGGGGCCCTCTACCCCAGTACTTC
D gene: .; clone size: .; V gene: TRBV6-1; J gene: TRBJ2-7; CDR3 protein: CASLTKTSYEQYF; CDR3 DNA: TGTGCCAGCCTGACTAAGACTTCCTACGAGCAGTACTTC
D gene: .; clone size: .; V gene: TRBV7-6; J gene: TRBJ1-1; CDR3 protein: CASSLVGNTEAFF; CDR3 DNA: TGTGCCAGCAGCTTGGTGGGAAACACTGAAGCTTTCTTT
D gene: TRBD1; clone size: once; V gene: TRBV6-6; J gene: TRBJ2-7; CDR3 protein: CATRTGEPEQYF; CDR3 DNA: TGTGCCACCCGGACAGGGGAACCCGAGCAGTACTTC
D gene: TRBD1; clone size: .; V gene: TRBV11-2; J gene: TRBJ1-1; CDR3 protein: CASRPGGGSPTEAFF; CDR3 DNA: TGTGCCAGCAGGCCAGGGGGGGGCTCGCCCACTGAAGCTTTCTTT
D gene: .; clone size: .; V gene: TRBV21-1; J gene: TRBJ2-7; CDR3 protein: CASSNRTGEGVRSYEQYF; CDR3 DNA: TGTGCCAGCAGCAATCGGACAGGGGAAGGGGTACGGTCCTACGAGCAGTACTTC
D gene: .; clone size: .; V gene: TRBV10-3; J gene: TRBJ2-7; CDR3 protein: CAISAEGEQYF; CDR3 DNA: TGTGCCATCAGTGCCGAGGGGGAGCAGTACTTC
D gene: .; clone size: few; V gene: TRBV7-2; J gene: TRBJ1-1; CDR3 protein: CASSLTVNTEAFF; CDR3 DNA: TGTGCCAGCAGCTTAACAGTGAACACTGAAGCTTTCTTT
D gene: .; clone size: .; V gene: TRBV4-1; J gene: TRBJ2-1; CDR3 protein: CASSQVGAYSYNEQFF; CDR3 DNA: TGCGCCAGCAGCCAAGTAGGGGCCTACTCCTACAATGAGCAGTTCTTC
D gene: .; clone size: .; V gene: TRBV6-5; J gene: TRBJ1-3; CDR3 protein: CASNGGSGNTIYF; CDR3 DNA: TGTGCCAGCAACGGGGGGTCTGGAAACACCATATATTTT
D gene: .; clone size: .; V gene: TRBV18; J gene: TRBJ1-1; CDR3 protein: CASSGDTEAFF; CDR3 DNA: TGTGCCAGCTCCGGGGATACTGAAGCTTTCTTT
D gene: .; clone size: .; V gene: TRBV6-1; J gene: TRBJ2-2; CDR3 protein: CASSEWTANTGELFF; CDR3 DNA: TGTGCCAGCAGTGAGTGGACAGCTAACACCGGGGAGCTGTTTTTT
D gene: .; clone size: .; V gene: TRBV4-2; J gene: TRBJ1-3; CDR3 protein: CASSQVVGAGNTIYF; CDR3 DNA: TGTGCCAGCAGCCAAGTAGTGGGGGCTGGAAACACCATATATTTT
D gene: .; clone size: .; V gene: TRBV11-3; J gene: TRBJ2-7; CDR3 protein: CASSLGSVRSEQYF; CDR3 DNA: TGTGCCAGCAGCTTAGGGTCAGTCCGCTCCGAGCAGTACTTC
D gene: .; clone size: .; V gene: TRBV27; J gene: TRBJ2-7; CDR3 protein: CASSFGRFHEQYF; CDR3 DNA: TGTGCCAGCAGTTTTGGCAGGTTCCACGAGCAGTACTTC
D gene: .; clone size: .; V gene: TRBV28; J gene: TRBJ1-6; CDR3 protein: CASTYPGRGSPLHF; CDR3 DNA: TGTGCCAGCACCTACCCGGGACGGGGATCACCCCTCCACTTT
D gene: TRBD2; clone size: .; V gene: TRBV10-3; J gene: TRBJ2-5; CDR3 protein: CAIRGTSQETQYF; CDR3 DNA: TGTGCCATCAGGGGGACTAGCCAAGAGACCCAGTACTTC
D gene: TRBD1; clone size: .; V gene: TRBV11-3; J gene: TRBJ2-7; CDR3 protein: CASSPLGTGGYEQYF; CDR3 DNA: TGTGCCAGCAGCCCGCTCGGGACAGGGGGCTACGAGCAGTACTTC
D gene: .; clone size: .; V gene: TRBV6-6; J gene: TRBJ2-3; CDR3 protein: CASRTEPSTDTQYF; CDR3 DNA: TGTGCCAGCAGGACAGAACCTAGCACAGATACGCAGTATTTT
D gene: TRBD1; clone size: .; V gene: TRBV19; J gene: TRBJ2-3; CDR3 protein: CASSIFGQGAGTQYF; CDR3 DNA: TGTGCCAGTAGTATCTTCGGACAGGGGGCGGGTACGCAGTATTTT
D gene: TRBD1; clone size: .; V gene: TRBV10-1; J gene: TRBJ2-1; CDR3 protein: CASSQGQGYNEQFF; CDR3 DNA: TGCGCCAGCAGTCAGGGACAGGGGTACAATGAGCAGTTCTTC
D gene: .; clone size: .; V gene: TRBV27; J gene: TRBJ2-7; CDR3 protein: CASRPWATYEQYF; CDR3 DNA: TGTGCCAGCAGGCCCTGGGCTACCTACGAGCAGTACTTC
D gene: TRBD1; clone size: .; V gene: TRBV7-2; J gene: TRBJ1-1; CDR3 protein: CASSSGQILNTEAFF; CDR3 DNA: TGTGCCAGCAGCTCGGGACAGATCTTGAACACTGAAGCTTTCTTT
D gene: .; clone size: .; V gene: TRBV5-1; J gene: TRBJ2-2; CDR3 protein: CASSRQGGANTGELFF; CDR3 DNA: TGCGCCAGCAGCAGGCAGGGGGGAGCTAACACCGGGGAGCTGTTTTTT
D gene: .; clone size: .; V gene: TRBV7-9; J gene: TRBJ1-1; CDR3 protein: CASSLLIGSEAFF; CDR3 DNA: TGTGCCAGCAGCTTATTAATTGGCTCCGAAGCTTTCTTT
D gene: .; clone size: once; V gene: TRBV6-5; J gene: TRBJ2-5; CDR3 protein: CASSYSTSNIETQYF; CDR3 DNA: TGTGCCAGCAGTTACTCCACATCGAATATAGAGACCCAGTACTTC
D gene: TRBD1; clone size: .; V gene: TRBV28; J gene: TRBJ2-1; CDR3 protein: CASSFGTVNEQFF; CDR3 DNA: TGTGCCAGCAGTTTTGGGACAGTCAATGAGCAGTTCTTC